The rows below give T cell receptor beta chains drawn from one sample of a study of control samples from healthy donors and cancer patients. Sequencing used immunoSEQ multiplex PCR; TCRdb keeps in-frame clones, though not all of them. Here the sample spans about 59,000 clones, under 95% being singletons. The sequenced sample was PBMCs. The receptors here all came from a man in his forties with colorectal cancer. Both conserved end residues are part of each CDR3. D genes are given only for firm matches. Not every row has a clone size; where given, it reads once, few, many or a size class.

j_gene: TRBJ1-5; abundance: NA; len: 15; d_gene: NA; v_gene: TRBV9; CDR3nt: TGTGCCAGCAGCTCCCGTCGGGACAGCAATCAGCCCCAGCATTTT; CDR3aa: CASSSRRDSNQPQHF
j_gene: TRBJ2-3; abundance: once; len: 16; d_gene: NA; v_gene: TRBV9; CDR3nt: TGTGCCAGCAGCGTAGTGGGGCGCGCTAGCACAGATACGCAGTATTTT; CDR3aa: CASSVVGRASTDTQYF
j_gene: TRBJ1-2; abundance: few; len: 13; d_gene: NA; v_gene: TRBV18; CDR3nt: TGTGCCAGCTCACCACCCGGACCCTCGGCCTACACCTTC; CDR3aa: CASSPPGPSAYTF
j_gene: TRBJ2-7; abundance: NA; len: 14; d_gene: TRBD1; v_gene: TRBV5-6; CDR3nt: TGTGCCAGCAGCGCCGGGACAGGGATCTACGAGCAGTACTTC; CDR3aa: CASSAGTGIYEQYF
j_gene: TRBJ2-2; abundance: NA; len: 14; d_gene: NA; v_gene: TRBV7-2; CDR3nt: TGTGCCAGCAGCCTTTACAGGGCCGGCGGGGAGCTGTTTTTT; CDR3aa: CASSLYRAGGELFF
j_gene: TRBJ1-2; abundance: NA; len: 14; d_gene: NA; v_gene: TRBV18; CDR3nt: TGTGCCAGCTCACCTGGGACGCAAGATGTGGGCTACACCTTC; CDR3aa: CASSPGTQDVGYTF
j_gene: TRBJ1-6; abundance: NA; len: 13; d_gene: NA; v_gene: TRBV2; CDR3nt: TGTGCCAGCGAGGGACGGGTTAATTCACCCCTCCACTTT; CDR3aa: CASEGRVNSPLHF
j_gene: TRBJ2-3; abundance: NA; len: 17; d_gene: NA; v_gene: TRBV9; CDR3nt: TGTGCCAGCAGCGCCAGCGGGGGACAGGGATACACAGATACGCAGTATTTT; CDR3aa: CASSASGGQGYTDTQYF
j_gene: TRBJ1-5; abundance: NA; len: 15; d_gene: NA; v_gene: TRBV2; CDR3nt: TGTGCCAGCAGCGGGTGGGGGGTTGGCAATCAGCCCCAGCATTTT; CDR3aa: CASSGWGVGNQPQHF
j_gene: TRBJ2-7; abundance: NA; len: 13; d_gene: NA; v_gene: TRBV30; CDR3nt: TGTGCCTGGAGTGCCGGGGTCAGCTACGAGCAGTACTTC; CDR3aa: CAWSAGVSYEQYF
j_gene: TRBJ1-5; abundance: NA; len: 23; d_gene: TRBD1; v_gene: TRBV27; CDR3nt: TGTGCCAGCAGTTTAAGGGGTAAAATAGGCGGACAGGCCACGGTGGGAGGCAATCAGCCCCAGCATTTT; CDR3aa: CASSLRGKIGGQATVGGNQPQHF
j_gene: TRBJ1-1; abundance: NA; len: 12; d_gene: NA; v_gene: TRBV7-3; CDR3nt: TGTGCCAGCAGCTCCGGACGGGCTGAAGCTTTCTTT; CDR3aa: CASSSGRAEAFF
j_gene: TRBJ1-6; abundance: once; len: 16; d_gene: NA; v_gene: TRBV5-1; CDR3nt: TGCGCCAGCAGCTGGCCCCTGGGGGAAGGTAATTCACCCCTCCACTTT; CDR3aa: CASSWPLGEGNSPLHF
j_gene: TRBJ1-3; abundance: NA; len: 16; d_gene: NA; v_gene: TRBV18; CDR3nt: TGTGCCAGCTCACCAGAGGTGGGCTTCTCTGGAAACACCATATATTTT; CDR3aa: CASSPEVGFSGNTIYF
j_gene: TRBJ2-2; abundance: once; len: 13; d_gene: NA; v_gene: TRBV19; CDR3nt: TGTGCCAGTAGCCGGGACGTCGCCGGGGAGCTGTTTTTT; CDR3aa: CASSRDVAGELFF
j_gene: TRBJ2-3; abundance: NA; len: 16; d_gene: TRBD2; v_gene: TRBV5-1; CDR3nt: TGCGCCAGCAGCTTGCCTAGCGGGGGGGTCACAGATACGCAGTATTTT; CDR3aa: CASSLPSGGVTDTQYF
j_gene: TRBJ1-2; abundance: NA; len: 14; d_gene: NA; v_gene: TRBV30; CDR3nt: TGTGCCTGGATCCCGAGTGGGGGTAACTATGGCTACACCTTC; CDR3aa: CAWIPSGGNYGYTF
j_gene: TRBJ1-3; abundance: NA; len: 14; d_gene: NA; v_gene: TRBV3-1/TRBV3-2; CDR3nt: TGTGCCAGCCGCCCTTCAACCTCTGGAAACACCATATATTTT; CDR3aa: CASRPSTSGNTIYF
j_gene: TRBJ1-5; abundance: NA; len: 13; d_gene: TRBD1; v_gene: TRBV6-6; CDR3nt: TGTGCCAGCAGAGACAGGGGGCTTCAGCCCCAGCATTTT; CDR3aa: CASRDRGLQPQHF
j_gene: TRBJ2-3; abundance: NA; len: 14; d_gene: NA; v_gene: TRBV7-9; CDR3nt: TGTGCCAGCAGCTTAACCTCCGGATCAGATACGCAGTATTTT; CDR3aa: CASSLTSGSDTQYF
j_gene: TRBJ1-5; abundance: NA; len: 16; d_gene: TRBD1; v_gene: TRBV27; CDR3nt: TGTGCCAGCAGGGAACCGGGACAGGGGGCTAATCAGCCCCAGCATTTT; CDR3aa: CASREPGQGANQPQHF
j_gene: TRBJ2-7; abundance: NA; len: 14; d_gene: NA; v_gene: TRBV7-9; CDR3nt: TGTGCCAGCAGCTTAAACTCCAGGCCGCAAGAGCAGTACTTC; CDR3aa: CASSLNSRPQEQYF
j_gene: TRBJ1-1; abundance: NA; len: 17; d_gene: NA; v_gene: TRBV30; CDR3nt: TGTGCCTGGACCCTTATACCGTCCAATCAAGGGGCCACTGAAGCTTTCTTT; CDR3aa: CAWTLIPSNQGATEAFF
j_gene: TRBJ1-1; abundance: NA; len: 13; d_gene: NA; v_gene: TRBV30; CDR3nt: TGTGCCTGGAGTGTATCCGCGAACACTGAAGCTTTCTTT; CDR3aa: CAWSVSANTEAFF
j_gene: TRBJ2-5; abundance: NA; len: 12; d_gene: NA; v_gene: TRBV29-1; CDR3nt: TGCAGCGTTGCTCCGGAGGGGGAGACCCAGTACTTC; CDR3aa: CSVAPEGETQYF
j_gene: TRBJ1-1; abundance: once; len: 15; d_gene: NA; v_gene: TRBV9; CDR3nt: TGTGCCAGCAGCGTTAGCTCGGGGGGCTTCACTGAAGCTTTCTTT; CDR3aa: CASSVSSGGFTEAFF
j_gene: TRBJ2-2; abundance: NA; len: 16; d_gene: TRBD2; v_gene: TRBV7-3; CDR3nt: TGTGCCAGCAGCTTAACAAGGGGACTAAACACCGGGGAGCTGTTTTTT; CDR3aa: CASSLTRGLNTGELFF
j_gene: TRBJ2-5; abundance: NA; len: 13; d_gene: NA; v_gene: TRBV29-1; CDR3nt: TGCAGCGTCCCCAAGGGGCCAAGAGAGACCCAGTACTTC; CDR3aa: CSVPKGPRETQYF
j_gene: TRBJ2-2; abundance: once; len: 14; d_gene: NA; v_gene: TRBV5-4; CDR3nt: TGTGCCAGCAGCTTGGCTGGGGGTACCGGGGAGCTGTTTTTT; CDR3aa: CASSLAGGTGELFF
j_gene: TRBJ2-2; abundance: NA; len: 15; d_gene: NA; v_gene: TRBV3-1/TRBV3-2; CDR3nt: TGTGCCAGCAGCCAACCGGGGGGCCAAACCGGGGAGCTGTTTTTT; CDR3aa: CASSQPGGQTGELFF
j_gene: TRBJ1-1; abundance: once; len: 15; d_gene: TRBD1; v_gene: TRBV7-9; CDR3nt: TGTGCCAGCAGCCCTCGGACAGGGTCGAACACTGAAGCTTTCTTT; CDR3aa: CASSPRTGSNTEAFF
j_gene: TRBJ1-5; abundance: NA; len: 15; d_gene: TRBD1; v_gene: TRBV6-1; CDR3nt: TGTGCCAGCAGTGAAAGCAGGGACAGTAGGAAGCCCCAGCATTTT; CDR3aa: CASSESRDSRKPQHF
j_gene: TRBJ2-1; abundance: NA; len: 15; d_gene: TRBD1; v_gene: TRBV6-5; CDR3nt: TGTGCCAGCAGCCGAAGGACAGGGGGGTACAATGAGCAGTTCTTC; CDR3aa: CASSRRTGGYNEQFF
j_gene: TRBJ1-2; abundance: NA; len: 15; d_gene: TRBD1; v_gene: TRBV7-9; CDR3nt: TGTGCCAGCAGCTCTCTCGGACAGGCTAACTATGGCTACACCTTC; CDR3aa: CASSSLGQANYGYTF
j_gene: TRBJ1-1; abundance: once; len: 13; d_gene: NA; v_gene: TRBV7-3; CDR3nt: TGTGCCAGCAGCTTAGCTCAGGTCGCTGAAGCTTTCTTT; CDR3aa: CASSLAQVAEAFF
j_gene: TRBJ2-3; abundance: NA; len: 16; d_gene: NA; v_gene: TRBV5-4; CDR3nt: TGTGCCAGCAGCTTGGCACTAGAGGTATCTACAGATACGCAGTATTTT; CDR3aa: CASSLALEVSTDTQYF
j_gene: TRBJ1-5; abundance: NA; len: 16; d_gene: NA; v_gene: TRBV18; CDR3nt: TGTGCCAGCTCACCCGGCCCGGGGCAAGGCCATCAGCCCCAGCATTTT; CDR3aa: CASSPGPGQGHQPQHF
j_gene: TRBJ1-2; abundance: NA; len: 15; d_gene: TRBD1; v_gene: TRBV5-6; CDR3nt: TGTGCCAGCAGCTTGGAAGGGACAGGGGGCCGTGGCTACACCTTC; CDR3aa: CASSLEGTGGRGYTF
j_gene: TRBJ1-5; abundance: NA; len: 14; d_gene: NA; v_gene: TRBV9; CDR3nt: TGTGCCAGCAGCGTAGGCGGTAGCAATCAGCCCCAGCATTTT; CDR3aa: CASSVGGSNQPQHF
j_gene: TRBJ1-1; abundance: NA; len: 14; d_gene: NA; v_gene: TRBV5-1; CDR3nt: TGCGCCAGCAGCTTGTACAGGGTCGACACTGAAGCTTTCTTT; CDR3aa: CASSLYRVDTEAFF
j_gene: TRBJ1-5; abundance: NA; len: 13; d_gene: NA; v_gene: TRBV2; CDR3nt: TGTGCCAGCAGTGTTTCGCTGAATCAGCCCCAGCATTTT; CDR3aa: CASSVSLNQPQHF
j_gene: TRBJ2-7; abundance: NA; len: 13; d_gene: NA; v_gene: TRBV7-2; CDR3nt: TGTGCCAGCAGCCCCGGACAGAACTACGAGCAGTACTTC; CDR3aa: CASSPGQNYEQYF
j_gene: TRBJ2-1; abundance: NA; len: 14; d_gene: NA; v_gene: TRBV7-2; CDR3nt: TGTGCCAGCAGCTTTGACTACCAGACGAATGAGCAGTTCTTC; CDR3aa: CASSFDYQTNEQFF
j_gene: TRBJ2-3; abundance: NA; len: 16; d_gene: NA; v_gene: TRBV18; CDR3nt: TGTGCCAGCTCACCACGGGGGGCGACAGGGACAGATACGCAGTATTTT; CDR3aa: CASSPRGATGTDTQYF
j_gene: TRBJ2-2; abundance: NA; len: 17; d_gene: TRBD1; v_gene: TRBV9; CDR3nt: TGTGCCAGCAGCTCGAGGGTTGAGGGGGCCTACACCGGGGAGCTGTTTTTT; CDR3aa: CASSSRVEGAYTGELFF
j_gene: TRBJ1-2; abundance: NA; len: 16; d_gene: NA; v_gene: TRBV7-8; CDR3nt: TGTGCCAGCAGCTTTGGACCGGGATCGACTAACTATGGCTACACCTTC; CDR3aa: CASSFGPGSTNYGYTF
j_gene: TRBJ1-3; abundance: once; len: 12; d_gene: NA; v_gene: TRBV2; CDR3nt: TGTGCCAGCAGGTTCTCTGGAAACACCATATATTTT; CDR3aa: CASRFSGNTIYF
j_gene: TRBJ2-5; abundance: NA; len: 15; d_gene: TRBD2; v_gene: TRBV7-7; CDR3nt: TGTGCCAGCAGCTCTAGCGGGGGGGCGTCAGAGACCCAGTACTTC; CDR3aa: CASSSSGGASETQYF
j_gene: TRBJ1-1; abundance: NA; len: 15; d_gene: NA; v_gene: TRBV5-1; CDR3nt: TGCGCCAGCAGCTTACATCTAACAGGGAAAACTGAAGCTTTCTTT; CDR3aa: CASSLHLTGKTEAFF
j_gene: TRBJ2-1; abundance: NA; len: 15; d_gene: NA; v_gene: TRBV30; CDR3nt: TGTGCCTGGAGTGCCACCGGGACTCTGAGGAATGAGCAGTTCTTC; CDR3aa: CAWSATGTLRNEQFF
j_gene: TRBJ2-3; abundance: NA; len: 17; d_gene: TRBD1; v_gene: TRBV5-4; CDR3nt: TGTGCCAGCAGCTTGATGGTCGGACAGGGGACCACAGATACGCAGTATTTT; CDR3aa: CASSLMVGQGTTDTQYF
j_gene: TRBJ1-4; abundance: NA; len: 13; d_gene: NA; v_gene: TRBV2; CDR3nt: TGTGCCAGCAGGCAGGGAGGGGGTGAAAAACTGTTTTTT; CDR3aa: CASRQGGGEKLFF
j_gene: TRBJ2-7; abundance: NA; len: 15; d_gene: NA; v_gene: TRBV5-1; CDR3nt: TGCGCCAGCAGCGTGACGGATTCTCTCTCCTACGAGCAGTACTTC; CDR3aa: CASSVTDSLSYEQYF